This record looks at one TCR beta chain sequence and its context. Its antigen has not been determined. No clone much larger than this one lies a single base away; base qualities are absent. This specimen comes from a study of blood T cell repertoires in COVID-19 (dated by TCRdb to the early 2020s). Notes on the research overall: Collaborator samples came from the United States, Italy and Spain and covered acute and convalescent phases of COVID-19. The material from the prospective study consisted of cDNA or gDNA derived from T cells, B-cell-depleted T cells, or PBMCs. The dataset comprised deeply sampled blood TCRbeta repertoires from subjects exposed to, actively infected with, or recovered from COVID-19. The repertoires were released in a freely available public database meant as a resource for research on the immune response to SARS-CoV-2. The samples were drawn from two sources: the first 160 participants of the ongoing ImmuneRACE study, and approximately 1,300 subjects contributed by 6 global collaborators. Sample metadata almost always included a de-identified subject ID, COVID-19 status, age in years and sex. HLA class I and class II types, where available, came from metadata supplied by the sample provider rather than from assay-based typing.

Summary of the overall study and its limitations: Clinical and demographic metadata were provided uncurated, with the amount varying by source and participant.

TCRbeta CDR3 regions were amplified from genomic DNA by means of the immunoSEQ Assay, a bias-controlled multiplex PCR. The paper's processing steps were these. The number of nucleated cells in each sample was estimated from the amplification of reference gene primers within the assay. To quantify the absolute abundance of each unique TCRbeta CDR3 rearrangement, sequence reads were collapsed and filtered. For each sample, productive Simpson clonality was calculated as the square root of Simpson's diversity index across productive rearrangements. TCRdb took over this immuneACCESS table, retaining in-frame rearrangements with V and J assigned. Such tables are incomplete; in checked studies, under half of the missing clones stem from an unresolved V gene, and the remainder is unexplained. V and J calls and clone size follow that table, whereas D and trimming were derived from the DNA. This sample comprises around 170,000 clones, 70% to 90% of them detected only once. Jointly, the top ten make up less than 3.5% of the sample.

CDR1 and CDR2, per the germline V gene (reference sequence), are LNHDA and SQIVND. V drops 3 bases and J drops 3 bases, leaving 3 bases in between. Spanning cysteine to phenylalanine, the CDR3 consists of 12 amino acids. Just the 36-base CDR3 DNA is kept, in frame starting at base 1. The collaborating institutions used their own protocols to collect whole blood in K2EDTA tubes. For TCRbeta analysis, collaborators shipped samples in one of three forms: frozen whole blood, isolated PBMCs, or DNA extracted from either of those sample types. The chain is made from TRBV19 and TRBJ1-3; a confident D gene designation cannot be given. Material: peripheral blood. The source of this sequence is a woman in her twenties or thirties with active or convalescent COVID-19. Here is the DNA: TGTGCCAGTAGTATCGGTGGAAACACCATATATTTT. This codes for CASSIGGNTIYF.